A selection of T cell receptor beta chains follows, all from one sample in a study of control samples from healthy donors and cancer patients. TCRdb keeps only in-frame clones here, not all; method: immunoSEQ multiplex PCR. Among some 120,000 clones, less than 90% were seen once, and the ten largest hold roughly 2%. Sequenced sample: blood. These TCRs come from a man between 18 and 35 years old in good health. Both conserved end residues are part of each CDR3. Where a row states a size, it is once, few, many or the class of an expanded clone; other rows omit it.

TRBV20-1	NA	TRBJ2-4	CSAGRDIQYF
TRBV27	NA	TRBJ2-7	CASSLHLSYEQYF
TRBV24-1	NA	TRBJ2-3	CATMGTSGADTQYF
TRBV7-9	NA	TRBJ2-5	CASSHSLGQQETQYF
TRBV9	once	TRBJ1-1	CASSVAQGSTEAFF
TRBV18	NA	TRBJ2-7	CAGSPIVTSVYEQYF
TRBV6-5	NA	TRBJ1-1	CASSYSRARVGTEAFF
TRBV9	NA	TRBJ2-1	CASSVAPSGSGGQFF
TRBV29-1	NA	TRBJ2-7	CSVVSGRGSYEQYF
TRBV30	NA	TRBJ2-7	CAWSMMGTGFGSYEQYF
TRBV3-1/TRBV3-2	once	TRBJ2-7	CASSQGRTSGRERYEQYF
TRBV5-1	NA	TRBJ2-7	CASSLAPQGLYEQYF
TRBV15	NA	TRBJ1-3	CATSRDTSSGNTIYF
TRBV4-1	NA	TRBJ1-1	CASSHRDRVPNTEAFF
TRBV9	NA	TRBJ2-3	CASSVVTGGTDTQYF
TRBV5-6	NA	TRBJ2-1	CASSLPTGYSGQFF
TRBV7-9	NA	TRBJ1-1	CASSFIPGLGRRTEAFF
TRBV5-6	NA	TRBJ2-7	CASSWEGIYEQYF
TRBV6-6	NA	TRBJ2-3	CASSYETSTDTQYF
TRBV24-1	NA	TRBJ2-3	CATSDGWDTQYF
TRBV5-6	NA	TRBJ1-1	CASSLAILDWGTEAFF
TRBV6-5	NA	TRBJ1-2	CASTQGVPNYGYTF
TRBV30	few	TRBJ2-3	CAWRRPGTTDTQYF
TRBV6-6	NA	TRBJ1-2	CASYGASLNYGYTF
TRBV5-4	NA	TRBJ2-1	CASSVTGTGGMNEQFF
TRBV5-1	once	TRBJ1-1	CASSLAGEQYTEAFF
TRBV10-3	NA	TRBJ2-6	CAISVEPSGANVLTF
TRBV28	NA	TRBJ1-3	CASSLDFSGNTIYF
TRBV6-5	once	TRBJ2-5	CASSPGGETQYF
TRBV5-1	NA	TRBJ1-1	CASSASGSEAFF
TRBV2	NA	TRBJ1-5	CASSGRLQPQHF
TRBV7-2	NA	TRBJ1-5	CASSLYRGVSNQPQHF
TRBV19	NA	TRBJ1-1	CATSFAPNTEAFF
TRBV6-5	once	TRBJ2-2	CAIRTGGLGASELFF
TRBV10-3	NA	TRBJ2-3	CAISDSGRGDTQYF
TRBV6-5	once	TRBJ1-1	CASSFGQGVTEAFF
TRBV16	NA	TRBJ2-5	CASSRPRPGTGEPETQYF
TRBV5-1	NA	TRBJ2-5	CASSPQGQETQYF
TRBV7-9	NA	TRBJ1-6	CASSFGTGESSPLHF
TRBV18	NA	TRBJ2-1	CASSPFLITGPGWNEQFF
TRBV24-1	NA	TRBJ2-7	CATSEEDEQYF
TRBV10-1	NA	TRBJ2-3	CASSEGGYTDTQYF
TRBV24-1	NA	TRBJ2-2	CATGGYTGELFF
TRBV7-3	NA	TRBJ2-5	CASSSNTGRTQYF
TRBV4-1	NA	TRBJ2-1	CASSQYGTSGPYNEQFF
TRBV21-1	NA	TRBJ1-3	CASSNKITGSSGNTIYF
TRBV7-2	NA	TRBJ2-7	CASSWTGTGLYEQYF
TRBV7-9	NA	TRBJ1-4	CASSFGQAREKLFF
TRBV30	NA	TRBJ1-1	CALGQGSGEAFF
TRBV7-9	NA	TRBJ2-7	CASHGSSGRTYEQYF
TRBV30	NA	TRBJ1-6	CAWASESSYNSPLHF
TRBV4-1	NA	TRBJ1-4	CASSQDMTGGARLFF
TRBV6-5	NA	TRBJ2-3	CASSGDITSTDTQYF
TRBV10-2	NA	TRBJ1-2	CASSDEGANYGYTF
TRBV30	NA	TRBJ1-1	CAAGGVVGMAFF
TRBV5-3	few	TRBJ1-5	CARSSGPQPQHF
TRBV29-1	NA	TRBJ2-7	CSVTGTYEQYF
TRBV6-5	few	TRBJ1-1	CASSYGTLTGAEAFF
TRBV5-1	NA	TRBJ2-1	CASSSEVLASNEQFF
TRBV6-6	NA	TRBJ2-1	CASKPPGQGDDEQFF